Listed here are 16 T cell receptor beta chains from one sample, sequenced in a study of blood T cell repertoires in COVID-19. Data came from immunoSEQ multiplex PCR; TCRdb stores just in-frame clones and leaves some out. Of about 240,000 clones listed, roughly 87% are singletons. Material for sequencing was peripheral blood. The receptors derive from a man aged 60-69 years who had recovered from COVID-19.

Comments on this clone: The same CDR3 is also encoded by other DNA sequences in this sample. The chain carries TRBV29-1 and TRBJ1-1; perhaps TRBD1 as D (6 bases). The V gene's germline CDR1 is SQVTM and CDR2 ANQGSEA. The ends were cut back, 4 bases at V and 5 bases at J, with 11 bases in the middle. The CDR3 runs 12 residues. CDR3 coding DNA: TGCAGCGTTGTACAGGGAGGGACTGAAGCTTTCTTT. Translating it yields CSVVQGGTEAFF.

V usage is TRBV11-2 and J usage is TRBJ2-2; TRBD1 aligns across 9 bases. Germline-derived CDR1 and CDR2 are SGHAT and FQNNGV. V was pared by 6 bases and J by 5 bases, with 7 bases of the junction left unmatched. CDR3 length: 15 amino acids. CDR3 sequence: CASRRQGGPTGELFF. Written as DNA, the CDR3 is TGTGCCAGCAGGCGACAGGGGGGCCCGACCGGGGAGCTGTTTTTT.

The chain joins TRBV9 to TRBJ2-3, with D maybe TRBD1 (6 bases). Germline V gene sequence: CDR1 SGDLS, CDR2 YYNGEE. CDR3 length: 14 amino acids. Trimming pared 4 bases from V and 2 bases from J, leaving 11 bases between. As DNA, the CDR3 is TGTGCCAGCAGCAAACAGGGTCTCACAGATACGCAGTATTTT. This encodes CASSKQGLTDTQYF.

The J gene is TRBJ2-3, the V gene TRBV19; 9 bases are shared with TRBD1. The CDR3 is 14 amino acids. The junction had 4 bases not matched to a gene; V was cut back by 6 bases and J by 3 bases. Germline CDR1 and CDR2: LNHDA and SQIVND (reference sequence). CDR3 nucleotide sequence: TGTGCCAGTAGCCCGGGACAGGGAACAGATACGCAGTATTTT. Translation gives CASSPGQGTDTQYF.

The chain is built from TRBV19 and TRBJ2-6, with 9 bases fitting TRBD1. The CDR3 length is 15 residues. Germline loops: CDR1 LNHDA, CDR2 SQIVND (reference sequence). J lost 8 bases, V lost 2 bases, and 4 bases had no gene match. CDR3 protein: CASSIRQGGTNVLTF. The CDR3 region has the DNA TGTGCCAGTAGTATAAGACAGGGGGGGACCAACGTCCTGACTTTC.

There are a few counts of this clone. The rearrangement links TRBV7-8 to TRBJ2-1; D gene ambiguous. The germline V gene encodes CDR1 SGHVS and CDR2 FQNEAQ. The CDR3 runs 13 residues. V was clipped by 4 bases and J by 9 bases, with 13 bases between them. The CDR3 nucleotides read TGTGCCAGCAGCTCTACAGAATTCAGTGAGCAGTTCTTC. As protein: CASSSTEFSEQFF.

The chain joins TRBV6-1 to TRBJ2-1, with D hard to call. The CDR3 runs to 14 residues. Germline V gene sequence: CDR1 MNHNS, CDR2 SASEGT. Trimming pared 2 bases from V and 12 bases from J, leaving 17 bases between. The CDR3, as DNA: TGTGCCAGCAGTGAAAGGTCGGTGGGCGAGTGGCAGTTCTTC. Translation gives CASSERSVGEWQFF.

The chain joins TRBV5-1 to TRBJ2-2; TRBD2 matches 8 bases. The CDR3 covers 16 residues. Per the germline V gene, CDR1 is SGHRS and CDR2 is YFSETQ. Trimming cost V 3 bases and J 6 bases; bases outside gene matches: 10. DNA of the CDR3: TGCGCCAGCAGCTCGCAACGGGGGGGCCAATCCGGGGAGCTGTTTTTT. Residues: CASSSQRGGQSGELFF.

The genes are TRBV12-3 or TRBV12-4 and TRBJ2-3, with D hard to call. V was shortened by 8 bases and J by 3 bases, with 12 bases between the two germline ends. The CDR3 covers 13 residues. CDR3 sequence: CASSPPKTDTQYF. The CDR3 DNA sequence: TGTGCCAGCTCCCCCCCTAAGACAGATACGCAGTATTTT.

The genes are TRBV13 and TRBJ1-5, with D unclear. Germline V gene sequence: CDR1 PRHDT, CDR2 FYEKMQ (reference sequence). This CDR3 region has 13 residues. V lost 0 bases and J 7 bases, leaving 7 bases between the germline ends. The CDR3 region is CASSLGRPQPQHF. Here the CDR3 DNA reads TGTGCCAGCAGCTTAGGCCGTCCCCAGCCCCAGCATTTT.

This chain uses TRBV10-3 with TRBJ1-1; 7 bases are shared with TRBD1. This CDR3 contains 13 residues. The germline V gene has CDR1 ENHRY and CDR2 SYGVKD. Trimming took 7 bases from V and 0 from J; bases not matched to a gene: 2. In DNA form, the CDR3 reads TGTGCCATCACAGGACAGGTGAACACTGAAGCTTTCTTT. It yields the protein CAITGQVNTEAFF.

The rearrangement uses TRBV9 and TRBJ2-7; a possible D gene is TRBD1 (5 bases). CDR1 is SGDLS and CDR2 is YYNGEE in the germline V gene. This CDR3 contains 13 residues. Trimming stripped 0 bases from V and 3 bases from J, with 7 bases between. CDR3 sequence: CASSVAQGYEQYF. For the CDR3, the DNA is TGTGCCAGCAGCGTAGCTCAGGGCTACGAGCAGTACTTC. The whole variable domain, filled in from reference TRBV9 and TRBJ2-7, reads DSGVTQTPKHLITATGQRVTLRCSPRSGDLSVYWYQQSLDQGLQFLIQYYNGEERAKGNILERFSAQQFPDLHSELNLSSLELGDSALYFCASSVAQGYEQYFGPGTRLTVT.

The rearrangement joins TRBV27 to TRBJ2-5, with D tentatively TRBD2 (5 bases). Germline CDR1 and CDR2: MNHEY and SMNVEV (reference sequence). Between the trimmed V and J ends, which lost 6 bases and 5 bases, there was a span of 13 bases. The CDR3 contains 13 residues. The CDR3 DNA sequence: TGTGCCAGCAGAACACTAGAGACGGAGACCCAGTACTTC. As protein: CASRTLETETQYF.

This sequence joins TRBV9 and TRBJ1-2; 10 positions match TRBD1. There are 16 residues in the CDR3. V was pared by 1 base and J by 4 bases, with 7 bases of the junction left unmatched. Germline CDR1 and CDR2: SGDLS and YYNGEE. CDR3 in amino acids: CASSVLGTGAGYGYTF. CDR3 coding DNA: TGTGCCAGCAGCGTACTAGGGACAGGGGCCGGCTATGGCTACACCTTC.

CDR3 loop: CASSRAGGLADTQYF. CDR3 sequence (DNA): TGTGCCAGCAGCCGAGCGGGGGGGCTGGCAGATACGCAGTATTTT. The chain carries TRBV6-2 or TRBV6-3 and TRBJ2-3, with TRBD2 identical over 10 bases. Germline values: CDR1 MNHEY, CDR2 SVGEGT. This CDR3 is built from 15 residues. Trimming at V came to 6 bases and at J to 4 bases, leaving 7 bases not matched to a gene.

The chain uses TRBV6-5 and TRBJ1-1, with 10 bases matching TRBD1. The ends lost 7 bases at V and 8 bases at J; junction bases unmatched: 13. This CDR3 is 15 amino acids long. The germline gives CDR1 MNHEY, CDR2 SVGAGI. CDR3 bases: TGTGCCAGCATTCGGAATCCGGGACAGGGGTCCGAAGCTTTCTTT. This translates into CASIRNPGQGSEAFF.